This T cell receptor beta chain originates from a study of T-cell memory formation after mild COVID-19. The study, taken as a whole, reports: Researchers report contracting CD4+ clones mostly in CM and EM, with CD8+ clones in EMRA. Second-wave clones that peaked on day 37 lacked confirmed SARS-CoV-2 specificity.

This clonotype was counted only a few times. The antigen is unknown. The germline CDR1 and CDR2 sequences are DFQATT and SNEGSKA (reference sequence). The germline V and J ends were trimmed by 6 bases and 7 bases, with 16 bases remaining between them. This CDR3 is 13 amino acids long. Constant-segment-primed 5'RACE gave TCR alpha and TCR beta cDNA libraries with sample barcodes and UMIs. TCRdb reprocessed the 5' RACE reads via MiXCR and lists one record per CDR3 protein. The sample lists approximately 300,000 distinct CDR3 sequences, approximately 7.6% occurring once. The chain links TRBV20-1 to TRBJ2-1; D may be TRBD1 or TRBD2 (5 bases each). The sequencing input was PBMCs or a T cell subset sorted from them (not recorded which). This TCR was recovered from a man aged 18 to 35 who had mild COVID-19 (a few samples of this study predate the infection). Cell type and time point are not known. In DNA form, the CDR3 reads TGCAGTGCCGGGACCGGACAATTTAATGAGCAGTTCTTC. Translation: CSAGTGQFNEQFF.